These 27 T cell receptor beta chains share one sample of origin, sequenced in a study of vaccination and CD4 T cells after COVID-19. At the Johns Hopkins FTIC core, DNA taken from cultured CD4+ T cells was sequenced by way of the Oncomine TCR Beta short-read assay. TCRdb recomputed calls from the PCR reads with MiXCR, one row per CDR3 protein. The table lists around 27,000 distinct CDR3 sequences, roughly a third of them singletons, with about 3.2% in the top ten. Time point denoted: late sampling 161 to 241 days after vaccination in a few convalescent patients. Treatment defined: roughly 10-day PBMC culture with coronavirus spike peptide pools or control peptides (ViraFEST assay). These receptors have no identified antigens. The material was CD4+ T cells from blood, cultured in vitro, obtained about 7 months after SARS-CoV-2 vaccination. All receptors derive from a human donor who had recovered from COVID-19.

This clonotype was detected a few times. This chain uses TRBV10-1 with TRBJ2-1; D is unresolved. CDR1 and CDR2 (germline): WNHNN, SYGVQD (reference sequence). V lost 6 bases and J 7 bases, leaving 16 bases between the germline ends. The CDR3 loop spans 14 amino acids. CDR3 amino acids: CASRSSGDRNEQFF. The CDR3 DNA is TGCGCCAGCAGATCCTCTGGGGATAGGAATGAGCAGTTCTTC.

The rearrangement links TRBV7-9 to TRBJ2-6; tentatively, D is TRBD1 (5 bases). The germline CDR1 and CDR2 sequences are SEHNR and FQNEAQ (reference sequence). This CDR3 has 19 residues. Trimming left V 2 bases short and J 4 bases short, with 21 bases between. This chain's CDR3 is CASSLLLGAGMSGANVLTF. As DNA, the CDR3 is TGTGCCAGCAGCTTACTGTTAGGGGCAGGGATGTCCGGGGCCAACGTCCTGACTTTC.

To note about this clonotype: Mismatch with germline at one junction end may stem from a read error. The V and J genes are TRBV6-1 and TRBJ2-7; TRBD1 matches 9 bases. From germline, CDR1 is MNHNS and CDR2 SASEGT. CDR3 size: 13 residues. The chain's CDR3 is CASSDAPDGTGFF. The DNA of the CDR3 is TGTGCCAGCAGTGACGCCCCGGACGGGACAGGGTTCTTC.

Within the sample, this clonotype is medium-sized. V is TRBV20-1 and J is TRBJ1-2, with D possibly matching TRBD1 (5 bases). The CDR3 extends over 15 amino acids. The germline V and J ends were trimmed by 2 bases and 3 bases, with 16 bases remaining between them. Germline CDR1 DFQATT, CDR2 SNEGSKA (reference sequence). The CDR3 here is CSARRRGNEYYGYTF. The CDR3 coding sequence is TGCAGTGCTAGACGGAGGGGAAATGAATACTATGGCTACACCTTC.

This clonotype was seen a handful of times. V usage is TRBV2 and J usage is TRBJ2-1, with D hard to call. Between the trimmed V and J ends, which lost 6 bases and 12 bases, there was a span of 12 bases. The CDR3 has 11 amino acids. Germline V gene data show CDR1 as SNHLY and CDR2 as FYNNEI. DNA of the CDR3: TGTGCCAGCAGGGAGCTCCGACTGCAGTTCTTC. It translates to CASRELRLQFF.

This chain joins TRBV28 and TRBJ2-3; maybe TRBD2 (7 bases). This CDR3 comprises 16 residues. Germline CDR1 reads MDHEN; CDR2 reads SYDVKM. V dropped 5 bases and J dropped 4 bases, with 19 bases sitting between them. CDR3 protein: CASSLRGGALADTQYF. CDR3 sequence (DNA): TGTGCCAGCAGTCTGCGAGGGGGGGCGCTGGCAGATACGCAGTATTTT.

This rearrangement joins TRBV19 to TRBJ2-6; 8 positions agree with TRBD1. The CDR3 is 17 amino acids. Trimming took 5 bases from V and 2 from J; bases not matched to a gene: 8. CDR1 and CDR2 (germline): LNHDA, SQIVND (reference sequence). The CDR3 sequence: CASSPHRTGPGANVLTF. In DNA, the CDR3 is TGTGCCAGTAGTCCCCACAGGACAGGGCCTGGGGCCAACGTCCTGACTTTC.

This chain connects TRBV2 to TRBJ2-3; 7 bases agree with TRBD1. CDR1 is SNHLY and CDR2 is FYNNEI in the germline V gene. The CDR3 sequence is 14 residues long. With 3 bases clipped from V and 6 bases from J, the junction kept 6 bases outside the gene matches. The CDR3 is CASSDGRGYDTQYF. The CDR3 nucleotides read TGTGCCAGCAGTGATGGCAGGGGGTACGATACGCAGTATTTT.

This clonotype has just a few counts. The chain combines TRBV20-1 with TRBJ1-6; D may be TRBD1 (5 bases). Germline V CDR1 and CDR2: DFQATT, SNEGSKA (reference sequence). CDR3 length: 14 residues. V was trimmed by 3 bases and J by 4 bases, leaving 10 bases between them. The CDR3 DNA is TGCAGTGCTAGCAGACAGCCGTATAATTCACCCCTCCACTTT. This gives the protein CSASRQPYNSPLHF.

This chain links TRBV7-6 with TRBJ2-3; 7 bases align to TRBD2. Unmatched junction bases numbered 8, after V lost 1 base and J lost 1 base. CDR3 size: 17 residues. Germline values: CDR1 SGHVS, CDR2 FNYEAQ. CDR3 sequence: CASSLGRTRFGTDTQYF. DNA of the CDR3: TGTGCCAGCAGCTTAGGACGGACTAGGTTCGGCACAGATACGCAGTATTTT.

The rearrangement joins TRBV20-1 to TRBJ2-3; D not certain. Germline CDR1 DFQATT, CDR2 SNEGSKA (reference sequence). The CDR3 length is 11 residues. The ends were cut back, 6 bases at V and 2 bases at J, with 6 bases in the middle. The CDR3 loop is CSARHTDTQYF. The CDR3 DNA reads TGCAGTGCCCGTCACACAGATACGCAGTATTTT.

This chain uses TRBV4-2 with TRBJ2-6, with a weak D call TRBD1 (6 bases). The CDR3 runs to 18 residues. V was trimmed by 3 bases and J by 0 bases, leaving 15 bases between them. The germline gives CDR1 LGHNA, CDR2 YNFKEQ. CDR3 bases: TGTGCCAGCAGCCACTCGGGACACCTTAGCTCTGGGGCCAACGTCCTGACTTTC. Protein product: CASSHSGHLSSGANVLTF.

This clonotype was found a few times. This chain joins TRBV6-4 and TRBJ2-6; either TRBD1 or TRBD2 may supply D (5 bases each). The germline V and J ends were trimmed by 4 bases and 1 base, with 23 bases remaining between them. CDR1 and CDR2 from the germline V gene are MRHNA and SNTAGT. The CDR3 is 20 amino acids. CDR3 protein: CASSAIASGDGLSGANVLTF. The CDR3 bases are TGTGCCAGCAGTGCAATAGCGTCTGGGGACGGTCTATCTGGGGCCAACGTCCTGACTTTC.

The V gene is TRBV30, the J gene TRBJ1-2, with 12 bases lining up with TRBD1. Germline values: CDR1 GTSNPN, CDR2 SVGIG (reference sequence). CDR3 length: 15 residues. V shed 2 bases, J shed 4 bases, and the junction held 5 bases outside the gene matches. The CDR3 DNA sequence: TGTGCCTGGAGTAGGGGACAGGGGGCTACCTATGGCTACACCTTC. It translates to CAWSRGQGATYGYTF. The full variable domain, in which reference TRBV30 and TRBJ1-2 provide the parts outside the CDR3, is SQTIHQWPATLVQPVGSPLSLECTVEGTSNPNLYWYRQAAGRGLQLLFYSVGIGQISSEVPQNLSASRPQDRQFILSSKKLLLSDSGFYLCAWSRGQGATYGYTFGSGTRLTVV.

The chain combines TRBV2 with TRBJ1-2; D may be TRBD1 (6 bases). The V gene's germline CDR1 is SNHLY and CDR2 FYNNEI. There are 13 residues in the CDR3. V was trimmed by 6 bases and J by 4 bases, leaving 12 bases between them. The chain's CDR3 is CASRLGTLYGYTF. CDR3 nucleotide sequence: TGTGCCAGCAGGCTCGGGACACTCTATGGCTACACCTTC.

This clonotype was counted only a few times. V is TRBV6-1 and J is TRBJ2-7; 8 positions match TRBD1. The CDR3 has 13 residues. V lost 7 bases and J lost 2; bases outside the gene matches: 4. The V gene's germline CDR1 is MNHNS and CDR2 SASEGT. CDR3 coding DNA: TGTGCCAGCACTGAGACAGGGGCCTACGAGCAGTACTTC. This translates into CASTETGAYEQYF.

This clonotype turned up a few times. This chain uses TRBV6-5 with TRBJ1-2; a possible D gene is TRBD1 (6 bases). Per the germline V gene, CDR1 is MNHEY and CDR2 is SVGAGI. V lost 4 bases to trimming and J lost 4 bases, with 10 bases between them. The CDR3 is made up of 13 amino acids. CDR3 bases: TGTGCCAGCAGTTTTGACAGGCTCTATGGCTACACCTTC. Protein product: CASSFDRLYGYTF.

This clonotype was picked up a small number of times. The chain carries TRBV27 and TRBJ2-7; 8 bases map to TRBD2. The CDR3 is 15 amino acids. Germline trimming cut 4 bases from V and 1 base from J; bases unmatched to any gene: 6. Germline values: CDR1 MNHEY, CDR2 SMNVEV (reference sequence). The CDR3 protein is CASSSRLARSYEQYF. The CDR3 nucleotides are TGTGCCAGCAGTTCCAGACTAGCGAGGTCCTACGAGCAGTACTTC.

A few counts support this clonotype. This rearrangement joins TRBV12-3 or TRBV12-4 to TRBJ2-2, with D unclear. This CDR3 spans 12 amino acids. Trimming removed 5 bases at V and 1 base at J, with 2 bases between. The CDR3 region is CASSKNTGELFF. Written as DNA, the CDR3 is TGTGCCAGCAGTAAGAACACCGGGGAGCTGTTTTTT.

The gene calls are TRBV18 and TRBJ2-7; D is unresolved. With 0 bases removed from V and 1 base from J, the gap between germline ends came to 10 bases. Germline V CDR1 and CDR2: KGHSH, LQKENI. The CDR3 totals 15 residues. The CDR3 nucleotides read TGTGCCAGCTCACCACCCGGCAGGCTGTCCTACGAGCAGTACTTC. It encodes CASSPPGRLSYEQYF.

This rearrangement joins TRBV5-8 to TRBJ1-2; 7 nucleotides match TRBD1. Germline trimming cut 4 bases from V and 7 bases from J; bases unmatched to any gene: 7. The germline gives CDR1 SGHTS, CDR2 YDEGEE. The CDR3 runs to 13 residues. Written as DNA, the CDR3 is TGTGCCAGCAGCGACCGGGACAGTAGTGGCTACACCTTC. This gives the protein CASSDRDSSGYTF.

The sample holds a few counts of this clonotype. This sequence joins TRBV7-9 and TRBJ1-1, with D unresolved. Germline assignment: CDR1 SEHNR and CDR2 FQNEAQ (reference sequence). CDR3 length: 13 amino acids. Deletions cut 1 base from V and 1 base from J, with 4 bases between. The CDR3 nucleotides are TGTGCCAGCAGCTTAGAGCCGAACACTGAAGCTTTCTTT. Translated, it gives CASSLEPNTEAFF.

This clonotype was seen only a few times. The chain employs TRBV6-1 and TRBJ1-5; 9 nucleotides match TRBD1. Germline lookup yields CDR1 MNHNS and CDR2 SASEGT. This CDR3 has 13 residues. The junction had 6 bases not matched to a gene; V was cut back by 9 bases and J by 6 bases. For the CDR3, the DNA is TGTGCCAGTTCACAGGGGGCGAGTCAGCCCCAGCATTTT. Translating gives CASSQGASQPQHF.

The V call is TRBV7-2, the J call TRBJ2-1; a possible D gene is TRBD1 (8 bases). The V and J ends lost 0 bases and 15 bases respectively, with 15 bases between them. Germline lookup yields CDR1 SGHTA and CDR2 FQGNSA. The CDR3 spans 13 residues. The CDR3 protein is CASSLARTGRGFF. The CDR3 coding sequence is TGTGCCAGCAGCTTAGCGAGGACAGGGAGGGGGTTCTTC.

The CDR3 DNA reads as TGTGCCATCAGTGAGTTGAGAGCGGGAGGGAGCACAGATACGCAGTATTTT. Protein product: CAISELRAGGSTDTQYF. J is TRBJ2-3 and V is TRBV10-3; TRBD2 agrees at 10 bases. The CDR3 contains 17 residues. In germline, CDR1 is ENHRY, CDR2 SYGVKD. V was pared by 1 base and J by 0 bases, with 4 bases of the junction left unmatched.

CDR3 nucleotides: TGTGCCAGCAGTTCCGGGGGACTCGACCCACACCTCAATGAGCAGTTCTTC. Its translation is CASSSGGLDPHLNEQFF. The rearrangement joins TRBV28 to TRBJ2-1; D is perhaps TRBD2 (6 bases). This CDR3 spans 17 amino acids. Per the germline V gene, CDR1 is MDHEN and CDR2 is SYDVKM. V lost 4 bases and J lost 6, with 22 bases in between.

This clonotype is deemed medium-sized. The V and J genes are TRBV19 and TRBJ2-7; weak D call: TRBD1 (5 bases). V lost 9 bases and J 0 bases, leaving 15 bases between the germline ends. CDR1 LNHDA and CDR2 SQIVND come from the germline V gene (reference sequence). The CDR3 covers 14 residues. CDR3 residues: CASTQTVRSYEQYF. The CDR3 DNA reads TGTGCCAGCACACAGACAGTTCGCTCCTACGAGCAGTACTTC.